This T cell receptor (beta chain) appears in the sequencing data of a study of blood T cell repertoires in COVID-19. On the study more broadly: Sample material is recorded as cDNA or gDNA derived from T cells, B-cell-depleted T cells, or PBMCs.

This CDR3 comprises 13 residues. V shed 5 bases, J shed 4 bases, and the junction held 5 bases outside the gene matches. Germline-derived CDR1 and CDR2 are SQVTM and ANQGSEA. Profiled with immunoSEQ multiplex PCR; TCRdb holds only in-frame clones, not every one. The sample lists some 75,000 clones, 86% occurring once. The sequence derives from an older man with COVID-19, enrolled during active disease. Specimen: peripheral blood. The chain carries TRBV29-1 and TRBJ1-5, with 7 bases matching TRBD1. Written as DNA, the CDR3 is TGCAGCGTTCAGGGGGGTGGGAATCAGCCCCAGCATTTT. Translation gives CSVQGGGNQPQHF.